This is a list of T cell receptor beta chains from one sample in a study of shared clonotypes between healthy human individuals. Using immunoSEQ multiplex PCR, the repertoire was profiled, and TCRdb retains in-frame clones only, with some absent. The sample yields about 1.5 million clones, approximately 98% seen once. Sequencing input: naive CD4+ T cells sorted from blood. Receptors originate from a man in his thirties or forties in good health. CDR3s include the opening cysteine and the closing phenylalanine or tryptophan. The D gene is left open where the match is weak. A row's size may be missing; if present it is once, few, many or a size class.

D gene	clone size	V gene	J gene	CDR3 DNA	CDR3 protein
-	-	TRBV18	TRBJ2-7	TGTGCCAGCTCACCACCCGGTGGTGAGCAGTACTTC	CASSPPGGEQYF
-	-	TRBV18	TRBJ1-1	TGTGCCAGCACAGACACCCGGAACACTGAAGCTTTCTTT	CASTDTRNTEAFF
TRBD2	-	TRBV11-2	TRBJ2-1	TGTGCCAGCAGCTATCTAGCGGGAGGGCCTAATGAGCAGTTCTTC	CASSYLAGGPNEQFF
-	-	TRBV18	TRBJ2-5	TGTGCCAGCTCTCTTAGGTGGGAGACCCAGTACTTC	CASSLRWETQYF
-	once	TRBV27	TRBJ1-2	TGTGCCAGCAGTTTATTGGGGGTAGGCACGGGGGTGTCCGACTATGGCTACACCTTC	CASSLLGVGTGVSDYGYTF
TRBD1	-	TRBV11-3	TRBJ2-7	TGTGCCAGCAGCTTTTGGGACAGGGAATCCTACGAGCAGTACTTC	CASSFWDRESYEQYF
TRBD1	-	TRBV5-1	TRBJ1-4	TGCGCCAGCAGAGTGACAGGGTCCCTTACAACTAATGAAAAACTGTTTTTT	CASRVTGSLTTNEKLFF
-	-	TRBV25-1	TRBJ2-7	TGTGCGACTAGTTCCCACGAGCAGTACTTC	CATSSHEQYF
-	-	TRBV7-2	TRBJ2-7	TGTGCCAGCAGCATTAGCTTTTCGGGAAACTACGAGCAGTACTTC	CASSISFSGNYEQYF
-	once	TRBV7-8	TRBJ2-1	TGTGCCAGCAGCTTAGGGTGGCAGATCGGCAATGAGCAGTTCTTC	CASSLGWQIGNEQFF
TRBD1	-	TRBV5-1	TRBJ1-4	TGCGCCAGCAGCCTCGGACAGGGATCGGAAAAACTGTTTTTT	CASSLGQGSEKLFF
TRBD1	-	TRBV14	TRBJ2-6	TGTGCCAGCAGCCATGGACAGGGGAGGGGCTCTGGGGCCAACGTCCTGACTTTC	CASSHGQGRGSGANVLTF
TRBD1	once	TRBV28	TRBJ1-5	TGTGCCAGCAGTGAGGACAGGGGGTATGATCAGCCCCAGCATTTT	CASSEDRGYDQPQHF
TRBD2	-	TRBV2	TRBJ2-3	TGTGCCAGCAGTGTAGGTCTAGCGGGCCAAGATACGCAGTATTTT	CASSVGLAGQDTQYF
-	-	TRBV5-1	TRBJ1-1	TGCGCCAGCAGCCCCCACGGGCCCAACACTGAAGCTTTCTTT	CASSPHGPNTEAFF
-	-	TRBV29-1	TRBJ1-1	TGCAGCGTGGCACAGGAACTGAACACTGAAGCTTTCTTT	CSVAQELNTEAFF
TRBD1	-	TRBV18	TRBJ1-2	TGTGCCAGCTCATCGGACAGGACCTATGGCTACACCTTC	CASSSDRTYGYTF
-	-	TRBV1	TRBJ2-7	TGCACCAGCAGCCAAGGCGGGCTCCTCTCCTACGAGCAGTACTTC	CTSSQGGLLSYEQYF
TRBD1	-	TRBV5-1	TRBJ2-4	TGCGCCAGCAGCCCAACCGGGACAGGGGGCCAAAACATTCAGTACTTC	CASSPTGTGGQNIQYF
TRBD1	once	TRBV29-1	TRBJ1-4	TGCAGCGTCAGGGGGGTACTCAATGAAAAACTGTTTTTT	CSVRGVLNEKLFF
TRBD1	-	TRBV7-9	TRBJ1-1	TGTGCCAGCTCTCGGGTGGGAGGGGGCAACACTGAAGCTTTCTTT	CASSRVGGGNTEAFF
-	-	TRBV6-5	TRBJ2-7	TGTGCCAGCAGTTACTATATCGGGGCTTCCTACGAGCAGTACTTC	CASSYYIGASYEQYF
-	-	TRBV19	TRBJ1-1	TGTGCCAGTAGTATAACAAACACGCACACTGAAGCTTTCTTT	CASSITNTHTEAFF
TRBD2	-	TRBV7-6	TRBJ2-5	TGTGCCAGCAGCTTACCCGGGAGGGCCCGCGAGACCCAGTACTTC	CASSLPGRARETQYF
TRBD1	-	TRBV6-5	TRBJ1-2	TGTGCCAGCAGTAGACAGGGAACTATCTATGGCTACACCTTC	CASSRQGTIYGYTF
-	once	TRBV5-6	TRBJ2-4	TGTGCCAGCAGCCTTCCGGGGCCCGACATTCAGTACTTC	CASSLPGPDIQYF
-	-	TRBV7-2	TRBJ2-5	TGTGCCAGCAGCGCACGTCCGGGTGTCGAAGAGACCCAGTACTTC	CASSARPGVEETQYF
-	-	TRBV29-1	TRBJ2-1	TGCAGCGTTGAAGATCACCGGCAGGGGGAGCAGTTCTTC	CSVEDHRQGEQFF
TRBD1	-	TRBV10-3	TRBJ2-7	TGTGCCATCGTTAGGGGACAGGGGTCCTACGAGCAGTACTTC	CAIVRGQGSYEQYF
-	-	TRBV2	TRBJ2-2	TGTGCCAGCATTTTTACAACCGGGGAGCTGTTTTTT	CASIFTTGELFF
-	-	TRBV30	TRBJ1-5	TGTGCCTGGAGTGCCCAACGAACGCGACAGGCTAGCAATCAGCCCCAGCATTTT	CAWSAQRTRQASNQPQHF
TRBD2	-	TRBV18	TRBJ2-1	TGTGCCAGCTCACCACCGGGGAGGGGATACAATGAGCAGTTCTTC	CASSPPGRGYNEQFF
-	once	TRBV25-1	TRBJ2-1	TGTGCCAGCAGTGACCGGTTGGGGTATGCGGGGTCCTACAATGAGCAGTTCTTC	CASSDRLGYAGSYNEQFF
-	-	TRBV27	TRBJ2-3	TGTGCCAGCAGTTTAATGGGACGGGACACAGATACGCAGTATTTT	CASSLMGRDTDTQYF
-	-	TRBV28	TRBJ2-7	TGTGCCAGCAGTTTAGTAGGGTCGGGATTAGCCCACGAGCAGTACTTC	CASSLVGSGLAHEQYF
TRBD2	-	TRBV7-6	TRBJ2-2	TGTGCCAGCAGCTTTTTACGGCCGGTAATAGCGGGAGAGCACACCGGGGAGCTGTTTTTT	CASSFLRPVIAGEHTGELFF
-	-	TRBV29-1	TRBJ2-3	TGCAGCGTTGGGGGAGGAATGTATACAGATACGCAGTATTTT	CSVGGGMYTDTQYF
-	-	TRBV18	TRBJ1-2	TGTGCCAGCTCACAGACAGGAGATACTAACTATGGCTACACCTTC	CASSQTGDTNYGYTF
TRBD1	-	TRBV5-4	TRBJ2-7	TGTGCCAGCAGCTCCCAGAACAGGGGGCGAGACGAGCAGTACTTC	CASSSQNRGRDEQYF
-	-	TRBV11-2	TRBJ1-4	TGTGCCAGCAGCTTAGGTCGGGGGAGTGAAAAACTGTTTTTT	CASSLGRGSEKLFF
TRBD2	once	TRBV6-5	TRBJ2-7	TGTGCCAGCAGACGGACTAGCGGGTTCTACGAGCAGTACTTC	CASRRTSGFYEQYF
-	-	TRBV7-8	TRBJ2-3	TGTGCCAGCAGCTTTAGGTTCAGGTTAGGATTCGACTCCCCAGATACGCAGTATTTT	CASSFRFRLGFDSPDTQYF
-	-	TRBV5-1	TRBJ2-7	TGCGCCAGCAGCTTGGCCCCACAATACGAGCAGTACTTC	CASSLAPQYEQYF
TRBD2	once	TRBV2	TRBJ2-1	TGTGCCAGCAGTGTCACCGGGACTAGCGGGAGAAGCTCCTACAATGAGCAGTTCTTC	CASSVTGTSGRSSYNEQFF
-	-	TRBV9	TRBJ1-3	TGTGCCAGCAGCGTACGGGGAGGAAACACCATATATTTT	CASSVRGGNTIYF
-	-	TRBV6-5	TRBJ2-7	TGTGCCAGCAGTTACTCAGGGCGGACCTACGAGCAGTACTTC	CASSYSGRTYEQYF
TRBD2	-	TRBV2	TRBJ2-3	TGTGCCAGCAGCCTTTTGCGGGAGCCCCAAATCCCCACAGATACGCAGTATTTT	CASSLLREPQIPTDTQYF
TRBD2	once	TRBV28	TRBJ2-5	TGTGCCAGCAGTGACGGGAGGTCGGCCCAAGAGACCCAGTACTTC	CASSDGRSAQETQYF
-	-	TRBV11-2	TRBJ1-4	TGTGCCAGCAGTCCCGGGACCCGTACTGCCTTTGAAGAAAAACTGTTTTTT	CASSPGTRTAFEEKLFF
TRBD2	-	TRBV7-9	TRBJ2-1	TGTGCCAGCATCGGCGGGAGGTCCTCCTACAATGAGCAGTTCTTC	CASIGGRSSYNEQFF
-	-	TRBV18	TRBJ1-2	TGTGCCAGCTCACCGCGGGACGGCGCTGGCTATGGCTACACCTTC	CASSPRDGAGYGYTF
TRBD1	-	TRBV7-8	TRBJ2-7	TGTGCCAGCAGCTCAATAGGACAGGGATACGAGCAGTACTTC	CASSSIGQGYEQYF
-	-	TRBV27	TRBJ2-2	TGTGCCAGCAGTTTATACCTCACTGCGGACACCGGGGAGCTGTTTTTT	CASSLYLTADTGELFF
-	-	TRBV5-4	TRBJ2-2	TGTGCCAGCAGCTTCTACAGGGGGAGGGCCCCCGGGGAGCTGTTTTTT	CASSFYRGRAPGELFF
-	-	TRBV9	TRBJ2-5	TGTGCCAGCAGCGTAGCTGTTGGAAGGTGGGGAGGGGGGACCCAGTACTTC	CASSVAVGRWGGGTQYF